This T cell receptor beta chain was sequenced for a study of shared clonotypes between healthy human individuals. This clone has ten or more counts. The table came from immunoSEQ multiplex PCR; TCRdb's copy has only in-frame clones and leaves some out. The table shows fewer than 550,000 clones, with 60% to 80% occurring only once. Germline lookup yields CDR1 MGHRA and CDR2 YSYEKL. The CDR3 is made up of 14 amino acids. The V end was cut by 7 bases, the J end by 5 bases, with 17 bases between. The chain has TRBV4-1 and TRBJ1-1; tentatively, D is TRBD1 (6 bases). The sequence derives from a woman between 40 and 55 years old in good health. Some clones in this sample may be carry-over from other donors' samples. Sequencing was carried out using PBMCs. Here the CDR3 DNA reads TGCGCCAGCACCCCACGGGGGGCTGGGACTGAAGCTTTCTTT. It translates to CASTPRGAGTEAFF.